The 5 T cell receptor beta chains given below trace back to one sample, sequenced in a study of early T cells in non-severe SARS-CoV-2 infection. TCRdb called the 5' RACE reads again in MiXCR, with one record for every CDR3 protein. This table holds about 77,000 distinct CDR3 sequences, roughly 9.4% found once. Material for sequencing was whole blood. The receptors come from an adult who was a healthcare worker with PCR-confirmed SARS-CoV-2 infection or an uninfected control (not recorded which).

This chain joins TRBV28 and TRBJ1-5; 9 bases match TRBD1. This CDR3 is 13 amino acids long. Germline CDR1 is MDHEN and CDR2 is SYDVKM. Trimming cost V 8 bases and J 3 bases; bases outside gene matches: 2. The CDR3 sequence is CASRDRDNQPQHF. CDR3 sequence (DNA): TGTGCCAGCCGGGACAGGGACAATCAGCCCCAGCATTTT.

The V and J genes are TRBV15 and TRBJ2-7; the match to TRBD1 covers 8 bases. After removal of 1 base from V and 4 bases from J, the junction contained 9 bases not matched to a gene. The CDR3 totals 16 residues. The V gene's germline CDR1 is LNHNV and CDR2 YYDKDF (reference sequence). This CDR3 reads CATSRGSRDRNYEQYF. CDR3 nucleotide sequence: TGTGCCACCAGCAGAGGGTCCCGGGACAGGAATTACGAGCAGTACTTC.

This clonotype was seen at least ten times. The chain employs TRBV6-4 and TRBJ2-1; the match to TRBD1 covers 10 bases. Trimming cost V 2 bases and J 3 bases; bases outside gene matches: 1. This CDR3 is built from 15 residues. Germline CDR1 and CDR2: MRHNA and SNTAGT. CDR3 sequence reads: CASSDGQGDYNEQFF. CDR3 coding DNA: TGTGCCAGCAGTGACGGACAGGGGGACTACAATGAGCAGTTCTTC.

V usage is TRBV30 and J usage is TRBJ2-1; D is possibly TRBD1 or TRBD2 (5 bases each). There are 15 residues in the CDR3. V was trimmed by 4 bases and J by 7 bases, leaving 20 bases between them. Germline V gives CDR1 GTSNPN, CDR2 SVGIG (reference sequence). This CDR3 reads CAWKGAGTAFNEQFF. In DNA, the CDR3 is TGTGCCTGGAAAGGGGCAGGGACGGCATTTAATGAGCAGTTCTTC.

In its sample, this clonotype was seen many times. This chain joins TRBV7-2 and TRBJ1-1; D not certain. This CDR3 contains 14 residues. Trimming took 2 bases from V and 3 from J, leaving 10 bases between them. Germline CDR1 reads SGHTA; CDR2 reads FQGNSA. Here the CDR3 DNA reads TGTGCCAGCAGCTTACTGGGTTCAGACACTGAAGCTTTCTTT. Amino acid sequence: CASSLLGSDTEAFF.